This T cell receptor beta chain appears in the sequencing data of a study of follicular helper T cells after annual influenza vaccination. The sample's time point: 2015-2016 season, pre-vaccination. Trimming cost V 5 bases and J 3 bases, with 14 bases left between them. Germline loops: CDR1 SGHAT, CDR2 FQDESV (reference sequence). This CDR3 contains 14 residues. Clones were sequenced by immunoSEQ multiplex PCR, and TCRdb holds only the in-frame ones, with some missing. The sample includes 8,500 to 10,000 clones, around 90% of them seen just once. The chain couples TRBV11-1 to TRBJ2-7; TRBD1 or TRBD2 may be the D gene (6 bases each). Specimen: CXCR5+ CD38- circulating T follicular helper cells from blood, collected on the day of influenza vaccination. Described subset: circulating Tfh, non-naive CD4+CXCR5+PD-1+ (ICOS+CD38+ or ICOS-CD38-). The clonotype originates from an adult who received the influenza vaccine. The CDR3 loop reads CASSPSGAYYEQYF. CDR3 nucleotides: TGTGCCAGCAGCCCATCGGGGGCATACTACGAGCAGTACTTC.